This is a list of T cell receptor beta chains from one sample in a study of human T cells and chemical hapten exposure. TCRdb passed the RACE reads through MiXCR, listing each CDR3 protein once. This sample has approximately 400,000 distinct CDR3 sequences, with approximately 5.1% found just once. The material sequenced was whole blood, taken in connection with sensitization to the hapten diphenylcyclopropenone (DPC). These TCRs come from a woman aged 50 to 60 with alopecia areata. Some clones in this sample may be carry-over from other donors' samples. The CDR3 runs from the conserved cysteine through the conserved F or W. D genes are given only for firm matches. Clone size is given for some rows only: seen once, a few or many times, or a class if the clone is expanded.

j_call,v_call,d_call,clone_size,cdr3_aa,cdr3_nt
TRBJ2-3,TRBV20-1,NA,few,CSAVEDTRTDTQYF,TGCAGTGCCGTCGAGGACACCCGCACAGATACGCAGTATTTT
TRBJ1-5,TRBV19,TRBD1,NA,CASSPQGATQPQHF,TGTGCCAGTAGCCCTCAGGGGGCGACTCAGCCCCAGCATTTT
TRBJ2-3,TRBV28,TRBD2,NA,CASIQAGGPPDTQYF,TGTGCCAGCATTCAAGCGGGAGGTCCCCCAGATACGCAGTATTTT
TRBJ2-3,TRBV9,TRBD2,many,CASSARLAGGTDTQYF,TGTGCCAGCAGCGCCCGACTAGCGGGGGGCACAGATACGCAGTATTTT
TRBJ2-3,TRBV7-2,NA,many,CASSLAFSTDTQYF,TGTGCCAGCAGCTTAGCGTTCAGCACAGATACGCAGTATTTT
TRBJ1-2,TRBV19,NA,many,CASSAGSLPYGYTF,TGTGCCAGTAGTGCCGGCAGCTTACCCTATGGCTACACCTTC
TRBJ2-3,TRBV11-2,TRBD2,NA,CASSLELAGGHSTDTQYF,TGTGCCAGCAGCTTAGAACTAGCGGGGGGCCATAGCACAGATACGCAGTATTTT
TRBJ2-3,TRBV9,TRBD2,NA,CASSVTSGPTDTQYF,TGTGCCAGCAGCGTGACTAGCGGACCCACAGATACGCAGTATTTT
TRBJ2-7,TRBV27,TRBD2,few,CASSFSSGGTYEQYF,TGTGCCAGCAGTTTCTCTAGCGGGGGGACCTACGAGCAGTACTTC
TRBJ1-2,TRBV27,TRBD1,many,CASGEMTGGVYGYTF,TGTGCCAGCGGAGAGATGACAGGGGGCGTGTATGGCTACACCTTC
TRBJ2-1,TRBV24-1,NA,many,CATSDPAGRGRNEQFF,TGTGCCACCAGTGACCCCGCCGGGAGGGGGCGGAATGAGCAGTTCTTC
TRBJ2-1,TRBV6-5,NA,many,CASRGVEQFF,TGTGCCAGCAGGGGGGTTGAGCAGTTCTTC
TRBJ2-6,TRBV29-1,NA,many,CSVVFRANVLTF,TGCAGCGTGGTCTTTAGGGCCAACGTCCTGACTTTC
TRBJ2-1,TRBV12-3/TRBV12-4,TRBD1,few,CASSSGTGTEQFF,TGTGCCAGCAGCTCCGGGACAGGGACTGAGCAGTTCTTC
TRBJ2-1,TRBV5-1,NA,many,CASSPTQVSYNEQFF,TGCGCCAGCAGCCCGACACAGGTCTCCTACAATGAGCAGTTCTTC
TRBJ2-3,TRBV4-1,NA,few,CATDECRTHWGDTQYF,TGCGCCACCGATGAATGTAGGACTCACTGGGGGGATACGCAGTATTTT
TRBJ1-6,TRBV6-5,NA,many,CATRDASSYNSPLHF,TGTGCAACCCGGGACGCTAGCTCCTATAATTCACCCCTCCACTTT
TRBJ2-4,TRBV6-2/TRBV6-3,NA,many,CASSSPTRTNNIQYF,TGTGCCAGCAGTTCCCCGACTAGAACAAACAACATTCAGTACTTC
TRBJ1-2,TRBV4-2,NA,many,CASSQGLYGYTF,TGTGCCAGCAGCCAAGGCCTCTATGGCTACACCTTC
TRBJ2-5,TRBV3-1,NA,NA,CASSQDIERGQETQYF,TGTGCCAGCAGCCAAGATATCGAAAGGGGCCAAGAGACCCAGTACTTC
TRBJ2-1,TRBV4-2,NA,many,CASSQEWSDEQFF,TGTGCCAGCAGCCAAGAATGGAGTGATGAGCAGTTCTTC
TRBJ1-2,TRBV7-9,TRBD1,many,CASSTGQGARDGYTF,TGTGCCAGCAGCACCGGACAGGGGGCGCGGGATGGCTACACCTTC
TRBJ2-3,TRBV10-1,TRBD1,many,CASSDAGTGSVDTQYF,TGCGCCAGCAGTGACGCCGGGACAGGGTCCGTAGATACGCAGTATTTT
TRBJ2-1,TRBV30,NA,many,CAWSVRGTTYNEQFF,TGTGCCTGGAGTGTACGCGGGACGACCTACAATGAGCAGTTCTTC
TRBJ1-2,TRBV20-1,TRBD1,many,CSAWIDRDYGYTF,TGCAGTGCTTGGATCGACAGGGACTATGGCTACACCTTC
TRBJ2-2,TRBV11-2,NA,NA,CASSSSNTRELFF,TGTGCCAGCAGCTCCTCTAACACCAGGGAGCTGTTTTTT
TRBJ1-1,TRBV10-3,NA,few,CAISARNTEAFF,TGTGCCATCAGCGCAAGGAACACTGAAGCTTTCTTT
TRBJ1-4,TRBV27,NA,few,CASSLEGVNEKLFF,TGTGCCAGCAGTTTAGAGGGGGTTAATGAAAAACTGTTTTTT
TRBJ2-1,TRBV10-3,TRBD1,many,CASSGGTYNEQFF,TGTGCCTCTTCAGGGGGCACCTACAATGAGCAGTTCTTC
TRBJ1-2,TRBV18,TRBD1,NA,CASSPSLQGLSYGYTF,TGTGCCAGCTCACCAAGTTTACAGGGGCTAAGCTATGGCTACACCTTC
TRBJ2-5,TRBV7-2,TRBD2,many,CASSLAAGGETQYF,TGTGCCAGCAGCCTAGCGGCCGGAGGAGAGACCCAGTACTTC
TRBJ1-4,TRBV7-9,TRBD1,many,CASSGSGTGVREKLFF,TGTGCCAGCAGCGGCTCCGGGACAGGGGTTCGAGAAAAACTGTTTTTT
TRBJ2-7,TRBV6-5,TRBD1,NA,CASSRSGTGLYEQYF,TGTGCCAGCAGTCGCTCCGGGACAGGGCTGTACGAGCAGTACTTC
TRBJ1-1,TRBV9,NA,NA,CASSVVGANTEAFF,TGTGCCAGCAGCGTAGTGGGAGCGAACACTGAAGCTTTCTTT
TRBJ2-7,TRBV12-3/TRBV12-4,NA,few,CASSPIEGVQYF,TGTGCCAGCAGCCCTATCGAGGGGGTGCAGTACTTC
TRBJ1-5,TRBV2,NA,few,CASRGTAKSQHF,TGTGCCAGCAGGGGGACCGCGAAGTCCCAGCATTTT
TRBJ2-2,TRBV23-1,NA,NA,CASSQSGQNTGELFF,TGCGCCAGCAGTCAATCCGGACAGAACACCGGGGAGCTGTTTTTT
TRBJ2-2,TRBV20-1,TRBD2,few,CSAPSGSSGELFF,TGCAGTGCTCCTAGCGGGAGTTCCGGGGAGCTGTTTTTT
TRBJ2-5,TRBV5-1,NA,NA,CASSLAALTGETQYF,TGCGCCAGCAGCCTGGCGGCATTAACCGGCGAGACCCAGTACTTC
TRBJ1-2,TRBV12-3/TRBV12-4,NA,few,CASSFGPSTIGYTF,TGTGCCAGCAGTTTTGGCCCCAGCACAATTGGCTACACCTTC
TRBJ2-1,TRBV12-3/TRBV12-4,TRBD2,many,CASNPIGLAGGVGNEQFF,TGTGCCAGCAATCCTATCGGTCTAGCGGGGGGGGTAGGCAATGAGCAGTTCTTC
TRBJ2-4,TRBV12-3/TRBV12-4,NA,NA,CASTLPGTPNLQYF,TGTGCCAGCACTCTCCCAGGTACTCCAAACCTTCAGTACTTC
TRBJ1-5,TRBV12-3/TRBV12-4,NA,many,CASSLSGLSRPQHF,TGTGCCAGCAGTTTATCAGGGCTTTCGCGGCCCCAGCATTTT
TRBJ2-1,TRBV3-1,NA,many,CASSQGGGITYNEQFF,TGTGCCAGCAGCCAAGGCGGCGGGATAACCTACAATGAGCAGTTCTTC
TRBJ1-6,TRBV6-5,NA,many,CASSYSPGTEYNSPLHF,TGTGCCAGCAGTTACTCACCCGGGACTGAGTATAATTCACCCCTCCACTTT
TRBJ2-4,TRBV5-1,NA,many,CASSLEGGPDIQYF,TGCGCCAGCAGCTTGGAAGGAGGGCCGGACATTCAGTACTTC
TRBJ1-1,TRBV20-1,TRBD1,many,CSARGTGETEAFF,TGCAGTGCTAGGGGGACAGGGGAAACTGAAGCTTTCTTT
TRBJ2-3,TRBV12-3/TRBV12-4,TRBD2,many,CASSPSGGAPDTQYF,TGTGCCAGCAGCCCTAGCGGGGGGGCGCCAGATACGCAGTATTTT
TRBJ1-2,TRBV3-1,NA,few,CASSQGRRGYTF,TGTGCCAGCAGCCAGGGGCGTCGAGGCTACACCTTC